The 26 T cell receptor beta chains below all came from one sample that was sequenced in a study of control samples from healthy donors and cancer patients. The method was immunoSEQ multiplex PCR; TCRdb's version includes in-frame clones alone and lacks a portion of them. Here the sample spans approximately 140,000 clones, roughly nine tenths being singletons. The sequencing sample was made of blood. The receptors here all came from a woman aged 25 to 39 in good health.

The genes are TRBV9 and TRBJ1-5; D perhaps matches TRBD1 (5 bases). This CDR3 region has 13 residues. Germline assignment: CDR1 SGDLS and CDR2 YYNGEE. V shed 0 bases and J shed 10 bases, with 11 bases lying between them. As DNA, the CDR3 is TGTGCCAGCAGCGTAGAGGAAAGGACACCCCAGCATTTT. Amino acid sequence: CASSVEERTPQHF.

The rearrangement links TRBV20-1 to TRBJ2-7; no firm D call. Trimming removed 3 bases at V and 6 bases at J, with 9 bases between. The germline gives CDR1 DFQATT, CDR2 SNEGSKA (reference sequence). The CDR3 spans 11 residues. The CDR3 DNA reads TGCAGTGCTAGGATGACCTCCGAGCAGTACTTC. Its translation: CSARMTSEQYF.

In this sample, this clone turned up a few times. The V gene is TRBV5-1, the J gene TRBJ1-1; D remains ambiguous. Per the germline V gene, CDR1 is SGHRS and CDR2 is YFSETQ. The V end was cut by 5 bases, the J end by 0 bases, with 11 bases between. This CDR3 is 14 amino acids long. The CDR3 nucleotides are TGCGCCAGCAGTTCCCCGGGGATGAACACTGAAGCTTTCTTT. It yields the protein CASSSPGMNTEAFF. Combining the CDR3 with reference TRBV5-1 and TRBJ1-1 gives the whole variable domain KAGVTQTPRYLIKTRGQQVTLSCSPISGHRSVSWYQQTPGQGLQFLFEYFSETQRNKGNFPGRFSGRQFSNSRSEMNVSTLELGDSALYLCASSSPGMNTEAFFGQGTRLTVV.

V usage is TRBV11-3 and J usage is TRBJ1-4; D is uncertain. In germline, CDR1 is SGHNT, CDR2 YENEEA. CDR3 length: 13 residues. V was clipped by 5 bases and J by 0 bases, with 4 bases between them. DNA for the CDR3: TGTGCCAGCAGCCGCGCAACTAATGAAAAACTGTTTTTT. Its translation is CASSRATNEKLFF.

This chain uses TRBV7-2 with TRBJ1-4; D is unclear. The CDR3 covers 12 residues. Trimming pared 1 base from V and 8 bases from J, leaving 5 bases between. Per the germline V gene, CDR1 is SGHTA and CDR2 is FQGNSA. The CDR3 is CASSLVREKLFF. For the CDR3, the DNA is TGTGCCAGCAGCTTAGTTCGGGAAAAACTGTTTTTT. Together with reference TRBV7-2 and TRBJ1-4, the CDR3 gives the full variable domain: GAGVSQSPSNKVTEKGKDVELRCDPISGHTALYWYRQSLGQGLEFLIYFQGNSAPDKSGLPSDRFSAERTGGSVSTLTIQRTQQEDSAVYLCASSLVREKLFFGSGTQLSVL.

The chain joins TRBV7-2 to TRBJ2-3; TRBD2 agrees at 7 bases. V shed 1 base and J 4 bases; nucleotides not matched to a gene: 2. The CDR3 totals 14 residues. The germline V gene encodes CDR1 SGHTA and CDR2 FQGNSA. The CDR3 is CASSLVGGSDTQYF. Written as DNA, the CDR3 is TGTGCCAGCAGCTTAGTGGGGGGGTCAGATACGCAGTATTTT.

V usage is TRBV28 and J usage is TRBJ1-4; D call uncertain. The germline V gene has CDR1 MDHEN and CDR2 SYDVKM. The CDR3 has 15 amino acids. The V end was cut by 5 bases, the J end by 3 bases, with 13 bases between. The CDR3 loop reads CASSLGSVANEKLFF. For the CDR3, the DNA is TGTGCCAGCAGTCTCGGGTCTGTGGCTAATGAAAAACTGTTTTTT.

V usage is TRBV4-2 and J usage is TRBJ2-7; D might be TRBD2 (5 bases). This CDR3 is 14 amino acids long. With 4 bases removed from V and 2 bases from J, the gap between germline ends came to 12 bases. Germline V gene data show CDR1 as LGHNA and CDR2 as YNFKEQ. DNA for the CDR3: TGTGCCAGCAGCCGGGCGAGCGGCACCTACGAGCAGTACTTC. Translation gives CASSRASGTYEQYF.

This chain uses TRBV10-3 with TRBJ1-2; no firm D call. This CDR3 is 14 amino acids long. Trimming shortened V by 0 bases and J by 4 bases, and 9 bases separated the two germline ends. Germline V lookup: CDR1 ENHRY, CDR2 SYGVKD. CDR3 protein: CAISESGGTYGYTF. CDR3 sequence (DNA): TGTGCCATCAGTGAGTCGGGCGGTACCTATGGCTACACCTTC.

The V and J genes are TRBV7-8 and TRBJ2-1; maybe TRBD2 (5 bases). The CDR3 spans 13 residues. V was clipped by 3 bases and J by 6 bases, with 9 bases between them. Germline CDR1 and CDR2: SGHVS and FQNEAQ. DNA for the CDR3: TGTGCCAGCAGCTTCGGAGCGGCCAATGAGCAGTTCTTC. Translation gives CASSFGAANEQFF.

V is TRBV3-1 (or the pseudogene TRBV3-2) and J is TRBJ2-7, with no clear D. The CDR3 consists of 14 residues. Trimming removed 2 bases from V and 4 bases from J, with 12 bases in between. Germline loops: CDR1 LGHDT, CDR2 YNNKEL (reference sequence). CDR3 sequence (DNA): TGTGCCAGCAGCCAATCACCCCAACAGTACGAGCAGTACTTC. Translation gives CASSQSPQQYEQYF.

The gene calls are TRBV18 and TRBJ2-7, with 7 nucleotides matching TRBD2. CDR3 length equals 14 residues. Germline V gene sequence: CDR1 KGHSH, CDR2 LQKENI. The junction had 6 bases not matched to a gene; V was cut back by 3 bases and J by 4 bases. CDR3 amino acids: CASSPPSGVYEQYF. As DNA, the CDR3 is TGTGCCAGCTCACCCCCTAGCGGAGTATACGAGCAGTACTTC.

This clone is medium-sized (0.01 to 0.1%) in the sample. The chain combines TRBV4-1 with TRBJ1-1, with 7 bases aligning to TRBD1. Germline lookup yields CDR1 MGHRA and CDR2 YSYEKL. V shed 1 base, J shed 6 bases, and the junction held 11 bases outside the gene matches. This CDR3 is 16 amino acids long. CDR3 amino acids: CASSQAPNRGRAEAFF. CDR3 bases: TGCGCCAGCAGCCAAGCTCCGAACAGGGGTCGTGCTGAAGCTTTCTTT.

The V and J genes are TRBV5-8 and TRBJ1-5, with D unclear. Germline lookup yields CDR1 SGHTS and CDR2 YDEGEE. V gave up 4 bases and J gave up 4 bases, with 9 bases separating them. The CDR3 sequence is 13 residues long. The CDR3 nucleotides are TGTGCCAGCAGCCGGGTGGGTAATCAGCCCCAGCATTTT. Protein sequence: CASSRVGNQPQHF.

Here the CDR3 DNA reads TGTGCCAGCAGACGAGGGCTGAACATTCAGTACTTC. It yields the protein CASRRGLNIQYF. The V gene is TRBV5-6, the J gene TRBJ2-4; D possibly corresponds to TRBD2 (5 bases). CDR1 SGHDT and CDR2 YYEEEE come from the germline V gene. Trimming removed 5 bases at V and 7 bases at J, with 10 bases between. The CDR3 totals 12 residues. The whole variable domain, remainder taken from reference TRBV5-6 and TRBJ2-4, is DAGVTQSPTHLIKTRGQQVTLRCSPKSGHDTVSWYQQALGQGPQFIFQYYEEEERQRGNFPDRFSGHQFPNYSSELNVNALLLGDSALYLCASRRGLNIQYFGAGTRLSVL.

The CDR3 coding sequence is TGTGCCAGCAGTTCGGACAGCGGGCACAACTATGGCTACACCTTC. Protein sequence: CASSSDSGHNYGYTF. The V and J genes are TRBV6-5 and TRBJ1-2; possibly TRBD1 for D (6 bases). V lost 4 bases and J 2 bases, leaving 14 bases between the germline ends. The CDR3 has 15 residues. CDR1 and CDR2 (germline): MNHEY, SVGAGI.

This chain uses TRBV6-5 with TRBJ2-1; 8 bases fit TRBD1. Germline V gene sequence: CDR1 MNHEY, CDR2 SVGAGI. There are 12 residues in the CDR3. The V gene end was trimmed by 4 bases and the J gene end by 16 bases; junction bases not matched to a gene: 9. CDR3 loop: CASSSGTGLHFF. The CDR3 DNA reads TGTGCCAGCAGTTCCGGGACAGGACTACATTTCTTC.

V is TRBV27 and J is TRBJ1-1, with D possibly matching TRBD1 (5 bases). The CDR3 has 17 amino acids. Germline CDR1 and CDR2: MNHEY and SMNVEV (reference sequence). Trimming left V 6 bases short and J 0 bases short, with 20 bases between. The CDR3 protein is CASSLLGVAGMNTEAFF. Written as DNA, the CDR3 is TGTGCCAGCAGCCTTCTTGGGGTGGCAGGGATGAACACTGAAGCTTTCTTT.

The V gene is TRBV7-8, the J gene TRBJ1-5; D perhaps matches TRBD1 (5 bases). This CDR3 is 19 amino acids long. Per germline, CDR1 SGHVS and CDR2 FQNEAQ. Trimming removed 0 bases from V and 2 bases from J, with 20 bases in between. The CDR3 spells CASSLALGTQKRRNQPQHF. For the CDR3, the DNA is TGTGCCAGCAGCTTAGCGCTTGGGACCCAAAAGAGGCGCAATCAGCCCCAGCATTTT.

The rearrangement links TRBV6-5 to TRBJ2-7, with D tentatively TRBD1 or TRBD2 (5 bases each). Germline V gene data show CDR1 as MNHEY and CDR2 as SVGAGI. The V end was cut by 4 bases, the J end by 0 bases, with 10 bases between. The CDR3 covers 14 residues. The CDR3 reads CASSWDQGSYEQYF. Here the CDR3 DNA reads TGTGCCAGCAGTTGGGACCAGGGCTCCTACGAGCAGTACTTC.

The chain employs TRBV12-3 or TRBV12-4 and TRBJ2-7; no clear D gene. The CDR3 extends over 13 amino acids. Trimming took 6 bases from V and 0 from J, leaving 9 bases between them. CDR3 amino acids: CASRSTSSYEQYF. CDR3 nucleotide sequence: TGTGCCAGCAGGTCCACGAGCTCCTACGAGCAGTACTTC.

CDR3 sequence reads: CASSPNRSFNYGYTF. The DNA of the CDR3 is TGTGCCAGCAGCCCTAACAGGAGCTTTAACTATGGCTACACCTTC. The chain joins TRBV2 to TRBJ1-2; tentative D call: TRBD1 (5 bases). V lost 6 bases and J lost 1, with 15 bases in between. Germline V gene sequence: CDR1 SNHLY, CDR2 FYNNEI. This CDR3 comprises 15 residues.

The chain is built from TRBV19 and TRBJ2-3, with D uncertain. This CDR3 spans 15 amino acids. V was pared by 0 bases and J by 4 bases, with 11 bases between. Germline CDR1 and CDR2: LNHDA and SQIVND (reference sequence). CDR3 nucleotides: TGTGCCAGTAGTATAGACCGATCGGTGGCAGATACGCAGTATTTT. Protein product: CASSIDRSVADTQYF.

This chain connects TRBV18 to TRBJ2-1; D not certain. In germline, CDR1 is KGHSH, CDR2 LQKENI. This CDR3 region has 15 residues. Trimming took off 3 bases at V and 0 bases at J, with 9 bases between the two ends. CDR3 coding DNA: TGTGCCAGCTCACCGGGATCAAGCTCCTACAATGAGCAGTTCTTC. It yields the protein CASSPGSSSYNEQFF.

There are a few counts of this clone. The chain carries TRBV6-6 and TRBJ2-7; D is possibly TRBD2 (6 bases). The V gene's germline CDR1 is MNHNY and CDR2 SVGAGI (reference sequence). There are 14 residues in the CDR3. Between the trimmed V and J ends, which lost 2 bases and 3 bases, there was a span of 11 bases. CDR3 region: CASSYRESNYEQYF. The CDR3 DNA sequence: TGTGCCAGCAGTTACCGGGAGTCTAACTACGAGCAGTACTTC.

This clone was found a few times. This chain links TRBV5-4 with TRBJ1-2; TRBD1 matches 8 bases. Trimming removed 4 bases from V and 0 bases from J; junction bases left unmatched: 8. Per germline, CDR1 SGHNT and CDR2 YYREEE (reference sequence). The CDR3 sequence is 16 residues long. In DNA, the CDR3 is TGTGCCAGCAGCCCAGCGGCGGACAGGGCTAACTATGGCTACACCTTC. This sequence encodes CASSPAADRANYGYTF.